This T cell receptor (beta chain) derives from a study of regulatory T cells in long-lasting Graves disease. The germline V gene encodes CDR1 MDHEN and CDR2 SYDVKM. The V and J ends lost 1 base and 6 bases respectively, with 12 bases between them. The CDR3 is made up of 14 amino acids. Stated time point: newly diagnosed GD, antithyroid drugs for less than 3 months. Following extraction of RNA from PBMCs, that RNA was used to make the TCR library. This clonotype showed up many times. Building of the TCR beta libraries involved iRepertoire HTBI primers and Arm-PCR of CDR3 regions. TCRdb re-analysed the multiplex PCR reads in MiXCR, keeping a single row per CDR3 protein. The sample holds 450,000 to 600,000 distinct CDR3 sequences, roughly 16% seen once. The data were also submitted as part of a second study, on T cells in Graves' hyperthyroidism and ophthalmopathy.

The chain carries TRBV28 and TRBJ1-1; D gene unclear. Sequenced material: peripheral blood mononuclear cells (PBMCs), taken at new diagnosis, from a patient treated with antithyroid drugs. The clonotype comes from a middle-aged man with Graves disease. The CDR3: CASSLSYRTAEAFF. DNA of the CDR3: TGTGCCAGCAGTTTATCTTATCGAACAGCTGAAGCTTTCTTT.